The clone carrying this T cell receptor beta chain occurred many times. The antigen is not known. The data belong to a study of T cells in Graves' hyperthyroidism and ophthalmopathy. About the research overall: Upon initial diagnosis and before any treatment, peripheral blood was collected. Whole-study results and caveats: Blood held most thyroid clonotypes expanded above 0.001 frequency.

The CDR3 spans 15 residues. V shed 4 bases, J shed 4 bases, and the junction held 5 bases outside the gene matches. Germline CDR1 is SGDLS and CDR2 is YYNGEE. Amplification of TCR beta CDR3 regions used RNA as the template. HTBI primers were employed in a first-round RT-PCR of the TCR CDR3. TCRdb re-analysed the multiplex PCR reads in MiXCR, keeping a single row per CDR3 protein. Here the sample spans 250,000 or so distinct CDR3 sequences, less than 15% being singletons. Exclusion followed for patients with uncontrolled infection, other autoimmune disease, pregnancy or lactation. Used for diagnoses were clinical symptoms, serum thyroxine and TRAb, thyroid ultrasound and orbital computed tomography.

This chain joins TRBV9 and TRBJ2-1, with 10 bases aligning to TRBD1. Sequencing input: blood. This sequence originates from a woman between 35 and 50 years old with Graves' hyperthyroidism that later progressed to Graves' ophthalmopathy. CDR3 bases: TGTGCCAGCAGCCCGACAGGGGGCAATTACAATGAGCAGTTCTTC. Amino acid sequence: CASSPTGGNYNEQFF.